This T cell receptor (beta chain) was obtained from a study of cytomegalovirus exposure and HLA in healthy donors. Trimming took 1 base from V and 2 from J, leaving 13 bases between them. This CDR3 spans 16 amino acids. The germline gives CDR1 SGHDT, CDR2 YYEEEE. PCR was performed using 60 Vbeta and 13 Jbeta primers. Per the authors' pipeline: A later analysis tallied 87 million or so unique TCR beta chains, about 12 million of them shared. This table comes from immunoSEQ multiplex PCR, and its TCRdb copy is limited to in-frame clones, with some not included. V and J calls and clone size are copied from that table; D and trimming were computed from the DNA. The sample includes more than 80,000 clones, under 80% of them seen just once. Study findings and constraints: Presence/absence analyses rested on an assumption that sequencing depth was roughly uniform across donors.

On this clone: What it binds is unknown.

Sequenced material: PBMCs. The chain joins TRBV5-6 to TRBJ1-5, with TRBD1 as a possible D gene (5 bases). This clonotype originated in a woman aged 50 to 65 in good health and CMV-seropositive. This CDR3 is CASSLRGINGNQPQHF. As DNA, the CDR3 is TGTGCCAGCAGCTTGCGGGGGATAAATGGCAATCAGCCCCAGCATTTT.